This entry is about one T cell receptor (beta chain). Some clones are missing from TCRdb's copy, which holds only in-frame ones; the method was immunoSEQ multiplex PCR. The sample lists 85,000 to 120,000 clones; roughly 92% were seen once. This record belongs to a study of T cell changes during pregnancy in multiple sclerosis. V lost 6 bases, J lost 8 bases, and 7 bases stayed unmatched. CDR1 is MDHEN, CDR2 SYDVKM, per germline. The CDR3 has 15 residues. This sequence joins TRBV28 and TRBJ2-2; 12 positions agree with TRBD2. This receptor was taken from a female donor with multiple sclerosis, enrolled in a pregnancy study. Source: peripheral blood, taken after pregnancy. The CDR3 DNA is TGTGCCAGCAGACTGACTAGCGGGAGTGCGGGGGAGCTGTTTTTT. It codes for CASRLTSGSAGELFF.